Listed below are T cell receptor beta chains from one sample, sequenced in a study of post-analysis software for immune sequencing data. Each CDR3 protein gets one entry after TCRdb re-called the PCR reads with MiXCR. The table has approximately 250,000 distinct CDR3 sequences, 36% seen once. The sample comprised blood. The receptor set was obtained from a girl aged 10 to 17 with multiple sclerosis. Each CDR3 is given with its conserved first and last residue. The D gene is left open where the match is weak. Clone size is not always given. Where it is, it says once, few, many or a class for expanded clones.

TRBD2 many TRBJ2-3 TRBV7-8 TGTGCCAGCAGCCTAACCGGGACTAGCGGGGCTAGACCTAGCACAGATACGCAGTATTTT CASSLTGTSGARPSTDTQYF
. few TRBJ2-5 TRBV19 TGTGCCAGTAGCGAAGGCCGACAGGCCGGGAGAGAGACCCAGTACTTC CASSEGRQAGRETQYF
. many TRBJ2-3 TRBV7-2 TGTGCCAGCAGCTTAGTGCAGGGGAGGACAGATACGCAGTATTTT CASSLVQGRTDTQYF
TRBD2 once TRBJ2-5 TRBV5-1 TGCGCCAGCAGCCGATACGTTTCTAGCGGGCGATTGAAAGAGACCCAGTACTTC CASSRYVSSGRLKETQYF
TRBD2 many TRBJ2-1 TRBV5-1 TGCGCCAGCAGCCCGGGACTAGCTTTGGTGAACGGTGAGCAGTTCTTC CASSPGLALVNGEQFF
TRBD2 . TRBJ2-7 TRBV4-3 TGCGCCAGCAGCCAAGTTAGCGGGAGATTCGGGGATGAGCAGTACTTC CASSQVSGRFGDEQYF
. . TRBJ1-5 TRBV28 TGTGCCAGCAGTCCACAGCGTCGTCAGCCCCAGCATTTT CASSPQRRQPQHF
TRBD2 . TRBJ2-7 TRBV7-9 TGTGCCAGCAGCCATCTAAGCCCCGGGACTAGCGGGAGGCCTTACGAGCAGTACTTC CASSHLSPGTSGRPYEQYF
TRBD2 many TRBJ2-3 TRBV6-5 TGTGCCAGCAGTAAAGGGGTAGCGGGAGGTTTCGATACGCAGTATTTT CASSKGVAGGFDTQYF
. many TRBJ2-7 TRBV5-1 TGCGCCAGCAGCGTCGCAGGGGGGTCCTACGAGCAGTACTTC CASSVAGGSYEQYF
TRBD1 many TRBJ1-6 TRBV4-1 TGCGCCAGCAGCCAAGATCTGGGACAGAGGAATTCACCCCTCCACTTT CASSQDLGQRNSPLHF
. . TRBJ2-7 TRBV7-6 TGTGCCAGCAGACCTGTACAGGGAACGGGGGGGCAGTACTTC CASRPVQGTGGQYF
. many TRBJ2-7 TRBV6-6 TGTGCCAGCAGTTACGAACGGGCCTACGAGCAGTACTTC CASSYERAYEQYF
. many TRBJ2-5 TRBV12-3/TRBV12-4 TGTGCCAGCAGCCTCTCAGGGGCTGGGGGGACCCAGTACTTC CASSLSGAGGTQYF
TRBD1 . TRBJ2-6 TRBV10-3 TGTGCCGTTAGACAGGGGGCCTCTGGGGCCAACGTCCTGACTTTC CAVRQGASGANVLTF
. many TRBJ2-3 TRBV29-1 TGCAGCGTTGTGGACGGGGGAGATACGCAGTATTTT CSVVDGGDTQYF
. . TRBJ1-2 TRBV6-6 TGTGCCAGCAGTTACTCGTTCGTAGGGAGCGACGATGGCTACACCTTC CASSYSFVGSDDGYTF
. . TRBJ1-1 TRBV29-1 TGCAGCGTTGGGTACCCAGGGGACACTGAAGCTTTCTTT CSVGYPGDTEAFF
TRBD1 many TRBJ2-3 TRBV25-1 TGTGCCAGCAGTGAGGGACAGGGCACAGATACGCAGTATTTT CASSEGQGTDTQYF
. few TRBJ1-5 TRBV15 TGTGCCACCAGCAGAGAGTCGAGGGGAGGCAATCAGCCCCAGCATTTT CATSRESRGGNQPQHF
. few TRBJ1-1 TRBV27 TGTGCCAGCAGTTTACGAGCGAGCAGGGAAGACACTGAAGCTTTCTTT CASSLRASREDTEAFF
TRBD2 . TRBJ2-1 TRBV3-1 TGTGCCAGCAGCCAAGTCGGGACTAACAATGAGCAGTTCTTC CASSQVGTNNEQFF